Listed below are T cell receptor beta chains from one sample, sequenced in a study of shared clonotypes between healthy human individuals. Clones were read by immunoSEQ multiplex PCR, and TCRdb kept only the in-frame ones, dropping some. The sample contains hundreds of thousands of clones, roughly 80% of which appear only once. Source material: PBMCs. These receptors all come from a woman aged 40 to 50 in good health. Some clones in this sample may be carry-over from other donors' samples. Each CDR3 is given with its conserved first and last residue. Fields, in order: D gene, clone size, V gene, J gene, CDR3 DNA, CDR3 protein. D genes are given only for firm matches. Where a row states a size, it is once, few, many or the class of an expanded clone; other rows omit it.

d_gene: NA; abundance: once; v_gene: TRBV7-2; j_gene: TRBJ2-1; CDR3nt: TGTGCCAGCAGCTTAGTGCGGGCTACGGGCAATGAGCAATTCTTC; CDR3aa: CASSLVRATGNEQFF
d_gene: NA; abundance: NA; v_gene: TRBV6-5; j_gene: TRBJ1-1; CDR3nt: TGTGCCAGCAGTTACTCGATACAGGCCACTGAAGCTTTCTTT; CDR3aa: CASSYSIQATEAFF
d_gene: TRBD2; abundance: NA; v_gene: TRBV10-3; j_gene: TRBJ2-3; CDR3nt: TGTGCCATCAGTCCCTCTAGCGGGAGGCCAGATACGCAGTATTTT; CDR3aa: CAISPSSGRPDTQYF
d_gene: NA; abundance: NA; v_gene: TRBV19; j_gene: TRBJ1-5; CDR3nt: TGTGCCAGTAGTATGGGGCAGGTTGGGGATACGCAGCATTTT; CDR3aa: CASSMGQVGDTQHF
d_gene: NA; abundance: NA; v_gene: TRBV5-4; j_gene: TRBJ2-5; CDR3nt: TGTGCCAGCAGCATCAGGAGCCAAGAGACCCAGTACTTC; CDR3aa: CASSIRSQETQYF
d_gene: TRBD2; abundance: NA; v_gene: TRBV18; j_gene: TRBJ2-7; CDR3nt: TGTGCCAGCTCACCTTGGGGACTAGCGGGAGGGTACGAGCAGTACTTC; CDR3aa: CASSPWGLAGGYEQYF
d_gene: NA; abundance: NA; v_gene: TRBV7-2; j_gene: TRBJ2-7; CDR3nt: TGTGCCAGCAGCTTAGTAGCGGTACCCTACGAGCAGTACTTC; CDR3aa: CASSLVAVPYEQYF
d_gene: NA; abundance: NA; v_gene: TRBV5-1; j_gene: TRBJ2-3; CDR3nt: TGCGCCAGCAGCTGGAAGGGACCCAGCACAGATACGCAGTATTTT; CDR3aa: CASSWKGPSTDTQYF
d_gene: NA; abundance: once; v_gene: TRBV7-2; j_gene: TRBJ1-2; CDR3nt: TGTGCCAGCAGCCAGGTCCATAACTATGGCTACACCTTC; CDR3aa: CASSQVHNYGYTF
d_gene: NA; abundance: few; v_gene: TRBV30; j_gene: TRBJ1-1; CDR3nt: TGTGCCTGGAGTACCTCGTTCAGGGTGAACACTGAAGCTTTCTTT; CDR3aa: CAWSTSFRVNTEAFF
d_gene: TRBD1; abundance: few; v_gene: TRBV18; j_gene: TRBJ1-2; CDR3nt: TGTGCCAGCTCACCACTACCGGGACAGGGTGTCTACACCTTC; CDR3aa: CASSPLPGQGVYTF
d_gene: NA; abundance: NA; v_gene: TRBV4-1; j_gene: TRBJ1-2; CDR3nt: TGCGCCAGCAGCCAAGATATGAGCTTTAACTATGGCTACACCTTC; CDR3aa: CASSQDMSFNYGYTF
d_gene: NA; abundance: once; v_gene: TRBV28; j_gene: TRBJ2-4; CDR3nt: TGTGCCAGCAGTTTAAGGGGTGCGGGTATAAACATTCAGTACTTC; CDR3aa: CASSLRGAGINIQYF
d_gene: TRBD1; abundance: NA; v_gene: TRBV15; j_gene: TRBJ1-2; CDR3nt: TGTGCCACCCGACAGGGGGTACACTATGGCTACACCTTC; CDR3aa: CATRQGVHYGYTF
d_gene: NA; abundance: NA; v_gene: TRBV7-2; j_gene: TRBJ2-7; CDR3nt: TGTGCCAGCAGCCCGACAGGAGCTATCTACGAGCAGTACTTC; CDR3aa: CASSPTGAIYEQYF
d_gene: NA; abundance: NA; v_gene: TRBV27; j_gene: TRBJ1-2; CDR3nt: TGTGCCAGCAGTTTATGGGGAGGGTCCGTCTATGGCTACACCTTC; CDR3aa: CASSLWGGSVYGYTF
d_gene: NA; abundance: NA; v_gene: TRBV19; j_gene: TRBJ1-1; CDR3nt: TGTGCCAGTAGGGCCCCGGGACGGAGGAACACTGAAGCTTTCTTT; CDR3aa: CASRAPGRRNTEAFF
d_gene: TRBD2; abundance: NA; v_gene: TRBV5-1; j_gene: TRBJ2-7; CDR3nt: TGCGCCAGCAGCTTGGCCACTAGCGGTTACGAGCAGTACTTC; CDR3aa: CASSLATSGYEQYF
d_gene: NA; abundance: NA; v_gene: TRBV6-6; j_gene: TRBJ2-5; CDR3nt: TGTGCCAGCAGTTACAGCAATTGGGAGACCCAGTACTTC; CDR3aa: CASSYSNWETQYF
d_gene: NA; abundance: few; v_gene: TRBV5-4; j_gene: TRBJ2-7; CDR3nt: TGTGCCAGCAGCTGGTCGGGGGACACCGAGCAGTACTTC; CDR3aa: CASSWSGDTEQYF
d_gene: NA; abundance: NA; v_gene: TRBV6-5; j_gene: TRBJ2-7; CDR3nt: TGTGCCAGCATCTCAGGGACTGGATTCTACGAGCAGTACTTC; CDR3aa: CASISGTGFYEQYF
d_gene: NA; abundance: NA; v_gene: TRBV28; j_gene: TRBJ1-2; CDR3nt: TGTGCCAGCAGTTATGGGGGTGCCAACTATGGCTACACCTTC; CDR3aa: CASSYGGANYGYTF
d_gene: TRBD2; abundance: NA; v_gene: TRBV4-3; j_gene: TRBJ2-3; CDR3nt: TGCGCCAGCAGCCAAGTTGCGACTAGCGGGAAGAGAGATACGCAGTATTTT; CDR3aa: CASSQVATSGKRDTQYF
d_gene: TRBD2; abundance: NA; v_gene: TRBV5-4; j_gene: TRBJ2-7; CDR3nt: TGTGCCAGCAGCTTGGGGACTAGCGGGAGGGGCGAGCAGTACTTC; CDR3aa: CASSLGTSGRGEQYF
d_gene: NA; abundance: NA; v_gene: TRBV30; j_gene: TRBJ2-7; CDR3nt: TGTGCCTGGACTAGTTGGGGGTACGAGCAGTACTTC; CDR3aa: CAWTSWGYEQYF
d_gene: NA; abundance: few; v_gene: TRBV2; j_gene: TRBJ1-5; CDR3nt: TGTGCCAGCAGGGAACAGGGAGGGCAGCCCCAGCATTTT; CDR3aa: CASREQGGQPQHF
d_gene: NA; abundance: NA; v_gene: TRBV15; j_gene: TRBJ2-1; CDR3nt: TGTGCCACCAGCAGAGTCGTTGCGGGGAATGAGCAGTTCTTC; CDR3aa: CATSRVVAGNEQFF
d_gene: TRBD1; abundance: NA; v_gene: TRBV5-6; j_gene: TRBJ2-1; CDR3nt: TGTGCCAGCAGCCCGGGGCCCGGGACAGGGGTGTTTGAGCAGTTCTTC; CDR3aa: CASSPGPGTGVFEQFF
d_gene: TRBD2; abundance: NA; v_gene: TRBV10-3; j_gene: TRBJ2-7; CDR3nt: TGTGCCATCAGTGAGTATGGACTAGCGAGCGAGCAGTACTTC; CDR3aa: CAISEYGLASEQYF
d_gene: TRBD2; abundance: NA; v_gene: TRBV6-5; j_gene: TRBJ2-7; CDR3nt: TGTGCCAGGGAGGGACTACCATCCTACGAGCAGTACTTC; CDR3aa: CAREGLPSYEQYF
d_gene: NA; abundance: NA; v_gene: TRBV28; j_gene: TRBJ1-2; CDR3nt: TGTGCCAGCAGTCTCAATGAGTATGGCTACACCTTC; CDR3aa: CASSLNEYGYTF
d_gene: NA; abundance: NA; v_gene: TRBV6-5; j_gene: TRBJ2-2; CDR3nt: TGTGCCAGCAGCCCGTCGTTTGGGTCCGGGGAGCTGTTTTTT; CDR3aa: CASSPSFGSGELFF
d_gene: TRBD1; abundance: once; v_gene: TRBV7-8; j_gene: TRBJ2-7; CDR3nt: TGTGCCAGCAGCTTCGGGACAGTCTACGAGCAGTACTTC; CDR3aa: CASSFGTVYEQYF
d_gene: NA; abundance: many; v_gene: TRBV15; j_gene: TRBJ2-7; CDR3nt: TGTGCCACCAGCAGAGATAACGGGGGCGAGCAGTACTTC; CDR3aa: CATSRDNGGEQYF
d_gene: NA; abundance: NA; v_gene: TRBV2; j_gene: TRBJ2-2; CDR3nt: TGTGCCAGCACCAAGCTTTACAACACCGGGGAGCTGTTTTTT; CDR3aa: CASTKLYNTGELFF
d_gene: NA; abundance: NA; v_gene: TRBV20-1; j_gene: TRBJ2-7; CDR3nt: TGCAGTGCCCCAAGCGGCCTTCAGCAGTACTTC; CDR3aa: CSAPSGLQQYF
d_gene: TRBD2; abundance: NA; v_gene: TRBV5-1; j_gene: TRBJ2-5; CDR3nt: TGCGCCAGCAGTATGACTAGCGGGAGAGAGACCCAGTACTTC; CDR3aa: CASSMTSGRETQYF
d_gene: TRBD1; abundance: NA; v_gene: TRBV4-1; j_gene: TRBJ1-2; CDR3nt: TGCGCCAGCAGCCAAGACGAGACAGGGCTTCTCTATGGCTACACCTTC; CDR3aa: CASSQDETGLLYGYTF
d_gene: TRBD1; abundance: NA; v_gene: TRBV5-5; j_gene: TRBJ1-5; CDR3nt: TGTGCCAGCAGCTTATGGCAGGGGGCCAATCAGCCCCAGCATTTT; CDR3aa: CASSLWQGANQPQHF
d_gene: TRBD1; abundance: NA; v_gene: TRBV7-2; j_gene: TRBJ2-7; CDR3nt: TGTGCCAGCAGCTCCGACAGGGTCTGGGGCGAGCAGTACTTC; CDR3aa: CASSSDRVWGEQYF
d_gene: TRBD2; abundance: NA; v_gene: TRBV7-8; j_gene: TRBJ2-1; CDR3nt: TGTGCCAGCACCTCGGGAGGGGATTCCTTCTCGAGGAATGAGCAGTTCTTC; CDR3aa: CASTSGGDSFSRNEQFF